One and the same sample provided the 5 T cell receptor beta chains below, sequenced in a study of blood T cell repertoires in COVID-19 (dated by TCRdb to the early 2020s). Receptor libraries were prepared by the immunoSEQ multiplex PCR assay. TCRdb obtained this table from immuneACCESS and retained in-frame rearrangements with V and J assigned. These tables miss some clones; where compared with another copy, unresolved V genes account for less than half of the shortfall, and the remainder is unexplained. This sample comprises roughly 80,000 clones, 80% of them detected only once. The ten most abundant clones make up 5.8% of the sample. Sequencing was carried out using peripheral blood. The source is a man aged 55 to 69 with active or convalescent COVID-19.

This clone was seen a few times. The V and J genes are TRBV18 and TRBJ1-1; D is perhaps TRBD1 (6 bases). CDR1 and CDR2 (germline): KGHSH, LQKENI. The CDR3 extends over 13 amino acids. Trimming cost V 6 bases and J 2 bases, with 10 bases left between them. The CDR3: CASSPTGNTEAFF. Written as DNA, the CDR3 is TGTGCCAGCTCGCCGACAGGAAACACTGAAGCTTTCTTT.

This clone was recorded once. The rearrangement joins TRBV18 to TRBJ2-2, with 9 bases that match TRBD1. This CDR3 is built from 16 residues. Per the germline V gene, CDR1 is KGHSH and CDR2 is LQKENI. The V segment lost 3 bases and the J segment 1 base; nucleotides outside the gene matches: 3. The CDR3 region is CASSPGQGLNTGELFF. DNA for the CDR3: TGTGCCAGCTCACCTGGACAGGGGTTGAACACCGGGGAGCTGTTTTTT. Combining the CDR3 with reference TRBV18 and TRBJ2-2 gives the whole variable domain NAGVMQNPRHLVRRRGQEARLRCSPMKGHSHVYWYRQLPEEGLKFMVYLQKENIIDESGMPKERFSAEFPKEGPSILRIQQVVRGDSAAYFCASSPGQGLNTGELFFGEGSRLTVL.

CDR3 bases: TGTGCCAGCTCACCAACAGCAACTAATGAAAAACTGTTTTTT. Protein product: CASSPTATNEKLFF. V is TRBV18 and J is TRBJ1-4; D is undetermined. V was clipped by 2 bases and J by 0 bases, with 4 bases between them. The CDR3 runs to 14 residues. The germline gives CDR1 KGHSH, CDR2 LQKENI.

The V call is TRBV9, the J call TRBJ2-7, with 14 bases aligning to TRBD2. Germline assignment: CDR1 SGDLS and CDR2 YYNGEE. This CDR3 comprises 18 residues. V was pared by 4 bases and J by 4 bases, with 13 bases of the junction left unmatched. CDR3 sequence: CASSPTLGLAGEKYEQYF. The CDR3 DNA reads TGTGCCAGCAGCCCGACGTTGGGACTAGCGGGGGAGAAATACGAGCAGTACTTC.

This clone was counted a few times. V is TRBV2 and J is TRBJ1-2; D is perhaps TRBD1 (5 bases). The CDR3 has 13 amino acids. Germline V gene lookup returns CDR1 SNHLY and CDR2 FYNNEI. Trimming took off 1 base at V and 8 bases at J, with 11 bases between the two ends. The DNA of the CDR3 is TGTGCCAGCAGTGAAGTCAGGGAGGGGGGCTACACCTTC. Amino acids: CASSEVREGGYTF.